The 10 T cell receptor beta chains below were found in one sample sequenced in a study of cytomegalovirus exposure and HLA in healthy donors. A multiplex PCR was run with 60 Vbeta primers and 13 Jbeta primers. Measured with immunoSEQ multiplex PCR; TCRdb has only the in-frame clones, and not every one. The sample consists of approximately 110,000 clones, roughly 80% of them appearing once. Sequencing was carried out using PBMCs. These receptors were collected from a young man in good health and CMV-seropositive.

V usage is TRBV2 and J usage is TRBJ1-2; 10 bases match TRBD1. The V gene end was trimmed by 8 bases and the J gene end by 4 bases; junction bases not matched to a gene: 7. In germline, CDR1 is SNHLY, CDR2 FYNNEI. The CDR3 is made up of 14 amino acids. CDR3 DNA: TGTGCCAGCGGGGGGCGGGACAGGGGCTATGGCTACACCTTC. The encoded protein is CASGGRDRGYGYTF.

The CDR3 region is CAWTPGSGNTIYF. The CDR3 DNA reads TGTGCCTGGACCCCAGGCTCTGGAAACACCATATATTTT. The chain combines TRBV30 with TRBJ1-3, with D unclear. Germline CDR1 and CDR2: GTSNPN and SVGIG (reference sequence). Deletions cut 4 bases from V and 0 bases from J, with 7 bases between. The CDR3 length is 13 residues.

This clone is a singleton in its sample. The rearrangement uses TRBV27 and TRBJ2-3; no clear D. The CDR3 loop spans 14 amino acids. Germline V gene lookup returns CDR1 MNHEY and CDR2 SMNVEV (reference sequence). Trimming left V 3 bases short and J 5 bases short, with 12 bases between. For the CDR3, the DNA is TGTGCCAGCAGTTTGTTCTCCCCCAGAGATACGCAGTATTTT. Translating gives CASSLFSPRDTQYF.

This chain joins TRBV18 and TRBJ2-3; maybe TRBD1 (6 bases). Trimming stripped 5 bases from V and 4 bases from J, with 7 bases between. The CDR3 is 12 amino acids. CDR1 is KGHSH, CDR2 LQKENI, per germline. Here the CDR3 reads CASSRTADTQYF. CDR3 sequence (DNA): TGTGCCAGCTCAAGGACAGCAGATACGCAGTATTTT.

The rearrangement links TRBV5-6 to TRBJ2-7, with D tentatively TRBD1 (6 bases). Per germline, CDR1 SGHDT and CDR2 YYEEEE. The CDR3 spans 13 residues. Trimming removed 4 bases from V and 3 bases from J, with 11 bases in between. CDR3 in amino acids: CASSVQGVYEQYV. The CDR3 DNA reads TGTGCCAGCAGCGTACAGGGAGTCTACGAGCAGTACGTC.

This rearrangement joins TRBV19 to TRBJ1-1; a weak D match, TRBD1 (6 bases). CDR3 length: 14 amino acids. V dropped 5 bases and J dropped 4 bases, with 14 bases sitting between them. Germline values: CDR1 LNHDA, CDR2 SQIVND (reference sequence). In DNA form, the CDR3 reads TGTGCCAGTAGTGTCTGGGACACATTCACTGAAGCTTTCTTT. As protein: CASSVWDTFTEAFF.

V and J are TRBV29-1 and TRBJ1-5, with D possibly being TRBD1 (6 bases). The CDR3 spans 13 residues. The germline gives CDR1 SQVTM, CDR2 ANQGSEA. The ends were cut back, 4 bases at V and 4 bases at J, with 11 bases in the middle. The CDR3 coding sequence is TGCAGCGTTGCCTGGGGGCTGAATCAGCCCCAGCATTTT. Translation: CSVAWGLNQPQHF.

The J gene is TRBJ2-1, the V gene TRBV5-6; D perhaps matches TRBD1 (6 bases). The CDR3 contains 16 residues. V was trimmed by 4 bases and J by 6 bases, leaving 20 bases between them. The V gene's germline CDR1 is SGHDT and CDR2 YYEEEE. CDR3 DNA: TGTGCCAGCAGCCCCGATAGGGGGAGAGGGTTCAATGAGCAGTTCTTC. Amino acid sequence: CASSPDRGRGFNEQFF.

This chain joins TRBV10-3 and TRBJ2-2; D is possibly TRBD1 (5 bases). The CDR3 consists of 14 residues. V lost 6 bases to trimming and J lost 5 bases, with 13 bases between them. Germline V gives CDR1 ENHRY, CDR2 SYGVKD. The CDR3 nucleotides are TGTGCCATCAGCGAAACCCAGGGAACCGGGGAGCTGTTTTTT. Translating it yields CAISETQGTGELFF.

This clone was observed a single time. The J gene is TRBJ1-5, the V gene TRBV6-4; 12 bases match TRBD1. This CDR3 has 14 amino acids. The J segment lost 6 bases and the V segment lost 9 bases, leaving 6 bases of the junction unmatched. Germline assignment: CDR1 MRHNA and CDR2 SNTAGT. The CDR3 reads CARVGTGGTQPQHF. The DNA of the CDR3 is TGTGCCAGGGTCGGGACAGGGGGCACTCAGCCCCAGCATTTT.